Below, one T cell receptor (beta chain) is given with its context. What it recognizes is unknown. The data originate from a study of radiotherapy plus CTLA-4 blockade in lung cancer. This CDR3 contains 15 residues. Germline V gene data show CDR1 as MDHEN and CDR2 as SYDVKM. Between the trimmed V and J ends, which lost 7 bases and 4 bases, there was a span of 17 bases. Study outcomes and limitations: Radiotherapy plus ipilimumab was followed by expansion in blood of tumor-derived TCR clones.

TCRdb's copy holds only in-frame clones and misses some; the assay was immunoSEQ multiplex PCR. The table records about 77,000 clones, less than 85% of them present only once. The gene calls are TRBV28 and TRBJ1-5; D call uncertain. The starting material was peripheral blood, obtained from a patient treated with radiotherapy plus ipilimumab. The receptor was isolated from a human donor with non-small cell lung cancer whose response to radiotherapy plus ipilimumab could not be evaluated. CDR3 region: CASNIPGGTNQPQHF. The CDR3 nucleotides read TGTGCCAGCAATATCCCCGGCGGCACAAATCAGCCCCAGCATTTT.